This T cell receptor beta chain was obtained from a study of blood T cells in healthy people across ages. The use of a sample-barcoded 5' primer and a J-beta primer mix characterized a second PCR of roughly 6 to 11 cycles. TCRdb re-called the 5' RACE reads through MiXCR, storing one row per CDR3 protein. The data hold 700,000 or so distinct CDR3 sequences, with approximately 22% observed a single time. Per-sample yields of isolated PBMCs were at least 6 million. CDR3 length: 12 amino acids. Germline trimming cut 6 bases from V and 4 bases from J; bases unmatched to any gene: 3. In germline, CDR1 is SQVTM, CDR2 ANQGSEA. This clonotype was detected a few times. As yet, its antigen is unknown. General study points: It was held that the diversity estimates obtained from one million T cells were underestimates.

The sequencing input was blood. The chain recombines TRBV29-1 with TRBJ2-4; 7 nucleotides match TRBD1. The origin of this receptor is a man between 65 and 80 years old in good health. CDR3 sequence: CSVEQGKNIQYF. DNA for the CDR3: TGCAGCGTAGAACAGGGGAAAAACATTCAGTACTTC.